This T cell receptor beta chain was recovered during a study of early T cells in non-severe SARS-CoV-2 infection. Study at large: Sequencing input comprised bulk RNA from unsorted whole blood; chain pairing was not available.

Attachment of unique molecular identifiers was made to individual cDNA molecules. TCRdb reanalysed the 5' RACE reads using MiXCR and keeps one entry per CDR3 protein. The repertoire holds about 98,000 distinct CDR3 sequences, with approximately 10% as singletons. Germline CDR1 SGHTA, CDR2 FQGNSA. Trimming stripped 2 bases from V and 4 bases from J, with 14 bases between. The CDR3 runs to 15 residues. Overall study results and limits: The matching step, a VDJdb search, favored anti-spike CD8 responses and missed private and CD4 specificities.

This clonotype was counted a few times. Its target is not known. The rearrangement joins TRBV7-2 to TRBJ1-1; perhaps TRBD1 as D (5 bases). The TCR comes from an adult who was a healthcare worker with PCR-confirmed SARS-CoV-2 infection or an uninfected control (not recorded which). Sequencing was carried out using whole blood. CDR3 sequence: CASSLWRGARTEAFF. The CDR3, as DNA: TGTGCCAGCAGCTTATGGAGAGGGGCGCGCACTGAAGCTTTCTTT. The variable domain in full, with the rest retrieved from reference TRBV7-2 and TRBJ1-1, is GAGVSQSPSNKVTEKGKDVELRCDPISGHTALYWYRQSLGQGLEFLIYFQGNSAPDKSGLPSDRFSAERTGGSVSTLTIQRTQQEDSAVYLCASSLWRGARTEAFFGQGTRLTVV.